This T cell receptor beta chain appears in the sequencing data of a study of beta chain features in type 1 diabetes (dated 2018 in TCRdb). With regard to the full study: No differences in mean age, gender distribution, total cell number or subset yield were found between patients and healthy donors. A total of roughly 100 million sorted cells were examined across all samples, and RNA yield correlated strongly with the number of cells per subset. In the study, TCRB repertoires of sorted circulating CD4+ T cell subsets from recently diagnosed type 1 diabetes patients were compared with those of matched healthy donors. Regulatory and stem cell-like memory subsets were isolated from only 8 patients and roughly 8 healthy donors, whereas naive and central memory subsets came from all 28 donors.

This clone came up a few times. Its antigen has not been determined. The record has no base qualities; no much larger clone is one base away. According to the germline V gene (reference sequence), CDR1 reads SEHNR and CDR2 reads FQNEAQ. The germline ends are 13 bases apart after V is trimmed by 5 bases and J by 0 bases. The CDR3 runs 15 residues from the cysteine to the phenylalanine. This entry keeps only the CDR3 DNA: 45 bases, framed from base 1. What the study reported, not specific to this receptor: Patients with type 1 diabetes made fewer insertions and deleted more nucleotides at VDJ recombination sites, implying thymic rearrangement abnormalities. Naive, central memory and regulatory TCRB repertoires appeared to be more similar among patients than among healthy donors. Shorter templates might be favored by PCR, yet because patient and control samples were amplified and corrected together, any such skew would affect both groups equally. Because small numbers of individuals were included in the HLA sub-analyses, any influence of HLA type on TCRB rearrangement was left unresolved. Because cDNA rather than genomic DNA was sequenced, highly expressing activated cells could have been over-represented, although no difference in activation and CD3 levels was found between groups. In all four CD4+ subsets, TCRB CDR3 length was moderately but significantly shorter in type 1 diabetes patients.

The High Capacity cDNA Reverse Transcription Kit was used to reverse transcribe all of the isolated RNA, meaning that expressed TCRB transcripts were what got sequenced. Naive, central memory and regulatory T cell samples underwent deep immunoSEQ sequencing, averaging about 3.57 million total reads per sample. Sorted cells were lysed in RLT buffer, and RNA was extracted using DNase-treated RNeasy Micro or Mini kits according to cell number. Each cell subset was processed separately to prevent cross-contamination, with patient and healthy donor samples processed together. The immunoSEQ multiplex PCR was used to amplify TCRB sequences from cDNA, generating 87-bp fragments that spanned the CDR3 region. Amplicons were sequenced on the Illumina HiSeq platform. From the authors' description of their analysis: Synthetic template baselines were used to correct PCR bias computationally, reads within Hamming distance 2 were collapsed, and singletons that could not be merged were discarded. Reads were aligned to IMGT to assign V, D and J genes, CDR3 length, and insertions or deletions at six rearrangement sites. Within each subset, clonotype counts were normalized to the number of sorted cells before true diversity and Gini coefficients were calculated with the tcR R package. The overlap coefficient, calculated on TCRB nucleotide sequences, was used to measure repertoire sharing. As a proxy for the pre-selection repertoire, out-of-frame TCRB sequences from naive cells were analyzed. TCRdb took this table from immuneACCESS and kept in-frame rearrangements with V and J called. Such tables lack part of the clones; where checked against another copy, unresolved V genes explain under half of the gap, and the rest is unexplained. V and J calls and clone size come straight from that table; D and trimming were deduced from the DNA. The sample table holds roughly 500,000 clones, of which approximately 10% were seen once. The ten largest account for 0.04% to 0.05% of the sample.

A single peripheral blood draw of 95 to 150 mL on average was collected from each donor into heparinised tubes. Using a panel that included CD45RO, CCR7, CD25, CD127, CD95 and CD27, naive, central memory, regulatory and stem cell-like memory CD4+ T cells were sorted on a BD FACSAria II. All sorted populations exceeded 95% purity. PBMCs were isolated right away by Lymphoprep density gradient centrifugation and were stained directly, without culture. To minimize batch effects, samples were stained and sorted in pairs, one healthy donor with one patient per experiment. This clonotype was sampled from a woman between 18 and 29 years old in good health. Here the chain combines TRBV7-9 and TRBJ1-1; perhaps TRBD1 is the D gene, with 6 bases matching. What was sequenced was naive CD4+ T cells from blood. The sample's cell subset or site label is to be understood as: true naive CD4+ T cells. CDR3 reads: CASSPPTGVNTEAFF. DNA sequence: TGTGCCAGCAGCCCTCCGACAGGAGTGAACACTGAAGCTTTCTTT.